This TCR beta chain was recovered during a study of regulatory T cells in long-lasting Graves disease (dated by TCRdb to 2020 to 2023). Regarding the complete study: To count as having persistent Graves' disease, a patient had to have received antithyroid drug treatment for over 5 years with TSH receptor autoantibodies remaining persistently positive. This study used TCR sequencing and RNA sequencing of peripheral blood to compare persistent Graves' disease patients against newly diagnosed Graves' disease patients. Persistent Graves' disease patients in the clinical cohort had taken antithyroid drugs for 8 to 12 years on average. The study took place in China and was registered as a clinical trial. TCR sequencing covered some 13 persistent and 20 or so newly diagnosed Graves' disease patients, about 35 samples in total.

The library was prepared using multiplex PCR. Reads for this sample came from an Illumina HiSeq 4000. CDR3 regions were amplified by Arm-PCR with iRepertoire HTBI primers to construct TCR beta libraries. Before sequencing, the PCR products went through gel purification. Under the source paper's analysis protocol: A total of under 80 TRBV and 14 TRBJ segments were identified across samples and were used for gene usage analysis of CDR3 amino acid clonotypes. Filtered high-quality paired reads were merged into contigs using COPE and FqMerger. BLAST was used to align contigs to IMGT TRBV, TRBD and TRBJ reference genes, with CDR3 defined following IMGT. Clonotypes above 0.1% frequency were classified as highly expanded clones. Shannon entropy served as the measure of repertoire diversity, while the Gini coefficient captured V-J evenness. A clonotype found in more than one individual was treated as public. TCRdb passed the public sequencing reads through fastp at Q25 and MiXCR, retaining productive beta sequences. CDR3 protein sequences are deduplicated, and each keeps its most common genes and DNA. The V and J calls shown here were made by TCRdb, not taken from the authors' results. The sample contains around 450,000 distinct CDR3 sequences, roughly 21% of them found a single time. 7% to 9% of the sample belongs to the ten largest clones.

Comments on this clonotype: There is no known antigen for this receptor. Since a much larger clone is just one base distant, this may be a read error.

The study at large found these results: Because the primary lesion, thyroid tissue, could not be accessed, the study looked at peripheral blood alone. Persistent patients shared more public clonotypes among themselves (roughly 2,700) than newly diagnosed patients did (approximately 900). The authors noted that the small sample size was a limitation that may lower accuracy. Lower TCR Shannon entropy and fewer highly expanded clones were observed in persistent Graves' disease patients than in newly diagnosed patients, which suggested clonal expansion. TRBV28, TRBJ1-2 and TRBJ2-5 were preferentially used in persistent disease, while TRBV20-1 and TRBJ2-1 were favored in newly diagnosed disease. Sequencing and analysis were restricted to the TCR beta chain.

For CDR1 and CDR2, the germline V gene lists MDHEN and SYDVKM. Relative to germline, V is 4 bases shorter and J is 0 bases shorter, with 19 bases between their ends. Measured from the cysteine to the phenylalanine, the CDR3 is 18 residues long. Only the CDR3 region is kept as DNA, spanning 54 bases read in frame from base 1. The time point label, read with the paper, signifies: persistent/refractory GD, antithyroid drugs over 5 years with positive TRAb. For both TCR sequencing and RNA sequencing, RNA was extracted from PBMCs in TRIzol. Graves' disease was diagnosed according to American Thyroid Association guidelines. Patients for the study were recruited at an endocrinology department in Xi'an, China. Each patient gave around 9.2 milliliters of peripheral blood, collected in an EDTA anticoagulant tube. Ficoll Paque Plus density gradient separation was used to isolate PBMCs, and no further T cell sorting was performed. RNA quality was checked with an Agilent 2100 Bioanalyzer and agarose gel, and concentration with a NanoDrop 2000.

This chain is built from TRBV28 and TRBJ2-4, with TRBD1 perhaps the D gene, on 5 matching bases. The TCR sequence derives from a female donor with Graves disease. Specimen: peripheral blood mononuclear cells (PBMCs), collected when the disease was refractory, from a patient treated with antithyroid drugs. The DNA is as follows: TGTGCCAGCAGTTCCCCGCCCCGCAGGGCACTAGCCAAAAACATTCAGTACTTC. Protein translation: CASSSPPRRALAKNIQYF.